This is a list of T cell receptor beta chains from one sample in a study of early T cells in non-severe SARS-CoV-2 infection. TCRdb re-analysed the 5' RACE reads in MiXCR, keeping a single row per CDR3 protein. Altogether around 50,000 distinct CDR3 sequences are present, approximately 10% being singletons, with the ten largest covering roughly a tenth. The sequenced sample was whole blood. These receptors were taken from an adult who was a healthcare worker with PCR-confirmed SARS-CoV-2 infection or an uninfected control (not recorded which). The CDR3 runs from the conserved cysteine through the conserved F or W. The D gene is left open where the match is weak. For some rows the clone size is stated as once, few or many, or as a class when expanded; others skip it.

CDR3aa	CDR3nt	d_gene	j_gene	v_gene	abundance	len
CASSLGDQPQHF	TGTGCCAGCAGTCTTGGGGATCAGCCCCAGCATTTT	.	TRBJ1-5	TRBV27	.	12
CASSYWLEPGDEQFF	TGTGCCAGCAGTTACTGGTTGGAACCGGGGGATGAGCAGTTCTTC	.	TRBJ2-1	TRBV6-6	many	15
CASSLNGPGQGPPKSIGANVLTF	TGTGCCAGCTCGCTGAACGGACCGGGACAGGGACCCCCCAAGTCCATTGGGGCCAACGTCCTGACTTTC	TRBD1	TRBJ2-6	TRBV18	many	23
CASSYSGAGERNEQFF	TGTGCCAGCAGTTACTCAGGAGCGGGAGAAAGGAATGAGCAGTTCTTC	TRBD2	TRBJ2-1	TRBV6-6	many	16
CASSLGVNYGKNIQYF	TGTGCCAGCAGCTTAGGGGTAAACTACGGCAAAAACATTCAGTACTTC	.	TRBJ2-4	TRBV7-9	.	16
CSVIGAFF	TGCAGCGTTATAGGAGCTTTCTTT	.	TRBJ1-1	TRBV29-1	many	8
CASSTHRTTNEKLFF	TGTGCCAGCAGTACCCACCGGACAACTAATGAAAAACTGTTTTTT	.	TRBJ1-4	TRBV28	few	15
CASKGTPKETQYF	TGTGCCAGCAAGGGGACACCGAAAGAGACCCAGTACTTC	.	TRBJ2-5	TRBV28	few	13
CASSQDLIYGYTF	TGTGCCAGCAGCCAAGACCTGATCTATGGCTACACCTTC	.	TRBJ1-2	TRBV4-2	few	13
CASSQGTGGNTEAFF	TGTGCCAGCAGCCAGGGGACAGGGGGGAACACTGAAGCTTTCTTT	TRBD1	TRBJ1-1	TRBV3-1	.	15
CSVEEVGETQYF	TGCAGCGTTGAAGAGGTGGGAGAGACCCAGTACTTC	.	TRBJ2-5	TRBV29-1	.	12
CATSLQGTNNQPQHF	TGTGCCACCTCCCTACAGGGAACAAACAATCAGCCCCAGCATTTT	.	TRBJ1-5	TRBV19	.	15
CASSTDRNTIYF	TGTGCCAGCAGTACGGACCGGAACACCATATATTTT	.	TRBJ1-3	TRBV28	.	12
CASGSPLHF	TGCGCCAGCGGATCACCCCTCCACTTT	.	TRBJ1-6	TRBV10-2	.	9
CAWREGLAVDTQYF	TGTGCCTGGCGAGAGGGACTAGCGGTGGATACGCAGTATTTT	TRBD2	TRBJ2-3	TRBV7-2	few	14
CASSPPGVPGELFF	TGTGCCAGCAGTCCCCCTGGGGTCCCCGGGGAGCTGTTTTTT	.	TRBJ2-2	TRBV27	many	14
CSASSQGTEAFF	TGCAGTGCTAGTTCACAGGGTACTGAAGCTTTCTTT	.	TRBJ1-1	TRBV20-1	.	12
CASSGAEAFF	TGTGCCAGCTCGGGAGCTGAAGCTTTCTTT	.	TRBJ1-1	TRBV7-9	.	10
CASSYRGLSVRDTQYF	TGTGCCAGCAGTTACCGGGGGCTGAGTGTCAGAGATACGCAGTATTTT	.	TRBJ2-3	TRBV6-2/TRBV6-3	.	16
CASTGFGTDTQYF	TGTGCCAGTACGGGGTTTGGCACAGATACGCAGTATTTT	.	TRBJ2-3	TRBV10-3	few	13
CASSQELGYEQYF	TGTGCCAGCAGCCAAGAATTGGGCTACGAGCAGTACTTC	.	TRBJ2-7	TRBV3-1	few	13
CASSRQGTQETQYF	TGTGCCAGCAGCCGTCAGGGGACCCAAGAGACCCAGTACTTC	.	TRBJ2-5	TRBV11-2	many	14
CSVEDPRGKVYEQFF	TGCAGCGTTGAAGATCCTAGAGGCAAGGTCTATGAGCAGTTCTTC	.	TRBJ2-1	TRBV29-1	many	15
CASSLNGNYGYTF	TGCGCCAGCAGCTTGAACGGGAACTATGGCTACACCTTC	.	TRBJ1-2	TRBV5-1	.	13
CAPHGDRSHNSPLHF	TGTGCCCCTCATGGGGACAGGAGTCATAATTCACCCCTCCACTTT	TRBD1	TRBJ1-6	TRBV5-5	many	15
CASSAHMNTEAFF	TGTGCCAGCAGCGCCCACATGAACACTGAAGCTTTCTTT	.	TRBJ1-1	TRBV9	few	13
CASSQGLAGGPGTDTQYF	TGTGCCAGCAGCCAAGGGCTAGCGGGGGGGCCAGGCACAGATACGCAGTATTTT	TRBD2	TRBJ2-3	TRBV4-2	many	18
CASSPARDSNSPLHF	TGTGCCAGCTCACCAGCGCGGGACTCCAATTCACCCCTCCACTTT	.	TRBJ1-6	TRBV18	many	15
CASSYVTVQPQHF	TGTGCCAGCAGTTATGTAACGGTGCAGCCCCAGCATTTT	.	TRBJ1-5	TRBV6-6	few	13
CSARSEVNKNIQYF	TGCAGTGCTCGGTCTGAGGTGAACAAAAACATTCAGTACTTC	.	TRBJ2-4	TRBV20-1	many	14
CSALGTAGNTIYF	TGCAGTGCTCTCGGGACGGCTGGAAACACCATATATTTT	.	TRBJ1-3	TRBV20-1	few	13
CASSLLLAGDPNTGELFF	TGTGCCAGCAGCCTCCTACTAGCGGGGGATCCGAACACCGGGGAGCTGTTTTTT	TRBD2	TRBJ2-2	TRBV7-9	.	18
CASSSLRFDRTNTGELFF	TGTGCCAGCAGTTCCCTCCGATTCGACAGGACCAACACCGGGGAGCTGTTTTTT	.	TRBJ2-2	TRBV27	few	18
CASSTDNRAPYNEQFF	TGTGCCAGTAGTACAGATAACAGGGCACCCTACAATGAGCAGTTCTTC	.	TRBJ2-1	TRBV19	.	16
CASSDISIGTEAFF	TGTGCCAGCAGCGACATTTCCATCGGCACTGAAGCTTTCTTT	.	TRBJ1-1	TRBV3-1	few	14
CAWSFLNEKLFF	TGTGCCTGGAGTTTTCTTAATGAAAAACTGTTTTTT	.	TRBJ1-4	TRBV30	many	12
CASSALTRSDEQYF	TGTGCCAGCAGTGCCCTAACTAGGTCGGACGAGCAGTACTTC	.	TRBJ2-7	TRBV25-1	.	14
CATSGRGARSSYNEQFF	TGTGCCACCAGTGGGCGGGGGGCTAGGAGCTCCTACAATGAGCAGTTCTTC	TRBD2	TRBJ2-1	TRBV24-1	many	17
CASNQDRTGTDTQYF	TGTGCCAGTAATCAAGACAGGACAGGCACAGATACGCAGTATTTT	.	TRBJ2-3	TRBV19	many	15
CASSTSGGTGELFF	TGTGCCAGTAGTACTAGCGGGGGCACCGGGGAGCTGTTTTTT	TRBD2	TRBJ2-2	TRBV19	few	14
CASSQAGSRNTQYF	TGCGCCAGCAGTCAAGCGGGTAGCCGTAATACGCAGTATTTT	.	TRBJ2-3	TRBV23-1	many	14
CASRVPGQGDNEQFF	TGTGCCAGCAGGGTCCCGGGACAGGGGGACAATGAGCAGTTCTTC	TRBD1	TRBJ2-1	TRBV2	many	15